The 23 T cell receptor beta chains below were found in one sample sequenced in a study of blood T cell repertoires in COVID-19. The repertoire was sequenced with immunoSEQ multiplex PCR; TCRdb's copy has only in-frame clones and lacks some. The table shows more than 250,000 clones, with approximately 83% occurring only once. Specimen: peripheral blood. These receptors were collected from a woman aged 30 to 39 who had recovered from COVID-19.

V and J are TRBV7-3 and TRBJ2-1; 8 nucleotides line up with TRBD2. Trimming cost V 5 bases and J 4 bases; bases outside gene matches: 4. Germline CDR1 and CDR2: SGHTA and FQGTGA. This CDR3 region has 14 residues. The CDR3, as DNA: TGTGCCAGCAGCGTGCTAGCGGGTTACAATGAGCAGTTCTTC. Translated, it gives CASSVLAGYNEQFF.

This clone has more than one count but fewer than ten. This sequence joins TRBV6-5 and TRBJ1-5; D gene uncertain. This CDR3 spans 13 amino acids. Germline V CDR1 and CDR2: MNHEY, SVGAGI. Trimming shortened V by 7 bases and J by 5 bases, and 12 bases separated the two germline ends. DNA of the CDR3: TGTGCCAGCACCTGGAGGAGAGATCAGCCCCAGCATTTT. Its protein product is CASTWRRDQPQHF.

This clone has more than one count but fewer than ten. The chain carries TRBV5-4 and TRBJ2-1, with TRBD1 matching 8 bases. CDR1 is SGHNT and CDR2 is YYREEE in the germline V gene (reference sequence). After removal of 0 bases from V and 5 bases from J, the junction contained 7 bases not matched to a gene. CDR3 size: 16 residues. For the CDR3, the DNA is TGTGCCAGCAGCTTGGAGGGGACAGGTTTCGACAATGAGCAGTTCTTC. Protein sequence: CASSLEGTGFDNEQFF.

The V call is TRBV7-8, the J call TRBJ2-2; the match to TRBD2 covers 9 bases. The germline V gene encodes CDR1 SGHVS and CDR2 FQNEAQ. With 6 bases clipped from V and 5 bases from J, the junction kept 7 bases outside the gene matches. This CDR3 is 15 amino acids long. The CDR3 loop reads CASSPTSGRTGELFF. The CDR3 DNA follows: TGTGCCAGCAGTCCGACTAGCGGAAGGACCGGGGAGCTGTTTTTT. Full variable domain (rest looked up from reference TRBV7-8 and TRBJ2-2): GAGVSQSPRYKVAKRGQDVALRCDPISGHVSLFWYQQALGQGPEFLTYFQNEAQLDKSGLPSDRFFAERPEGSVSTLKIQRTQQEDSAVYLCASSPTSGRTGELFFGEGSRLTVL.

This sequence joins TRBV5-6 and TRBJ1-2, with a possible D match to TRBD1 (5 bases). Germline CDR1 and CDR2: SGHDT and YYEEEE. The CDR3 covers 13 residues. With 5 bases removed from V and 4 bases from J, the gap between germline ends came to 12 bases. DNA of the CDR3: TGTGCCAGCAGACCCGACAGCCTCTATGGCTACACCTTC. Its translation: CASRPDSLYGYTF.

This sequence joins TRBV7-2 and TRBJ2-3; weak D call: TRBD2 (6 bases). The CDR3 contains 15 residues. Germline CDR1 is SGHTA and CDR2 is FQGNSA. V lost 3 bases and J 4 bases, leaving 14 bases between the germline ends. The chain's CDR3 is CASSLGGAVPDTQYF. CDR3 sequence (DNA): TGTGCCAGCAGCTTGGGGGGAGCTGTACCAGATACGCAGTATTTT.

This clone was seen once. The chain carries TRBV9 and TRBJ1-1, with D possibly matching TRBD1 (6 bases). V lost 3 bases and J lost 0, with 12 bases in between. Germline assignment: CDR1 SGDLS and CDR2 YYNGEE. The CDR3 consists of 15 residues. The CDR3 coding sequence is TGTGCCAGCAGCGCAGGGGACCCGGTGAACACTGAAGCTTTCTTT. Residues: CASSAGDPVNTEAFF.

This clone has only one observation. This chain uses TRBV30 with TRBJ2-2; 7 bases are shared with TRBD2. Germline CDR1 is GTSNPN and CDR2 is SVGIG (reference sequence). This CDR3 comprises 13 residues. V dropped 4 bases and J dropped 5; count of bases not matched to a gene: 4. In DNA form, the CDR3 reads TGTGCCTGGACCCCCGGGGGGACCGGGGAGCTGTTTTTT. This translates into CAWTPGGTGELFF. Using reference TRBV30 and TRBJ2-2 for the parts outside the CDR3, the full variable domain is SQTIHQWPATLVQPVGSPLSLECTVEGTSNPNLYWYRQAAGRGLQLLFYSVGIGQISSEVPQNLSASRPQDRQFILSSKKLLLSDSGFYLCAWTPGGTGELFFGEGSRLTVL.

The genes are TRBV27 and TRBJ2-3, with 8 bases lining up with TRBD1. Per the germline V gene, CDR1 is MNHEY and CDR2 is SMNVEV (reference sequence). V trimming: 0 bases; J trimming: 3 bases; junction bases outside the gene matches: 11. The CDR3 spans 18 residues. The CDR3 reads CASSLSFLTGERTDTQYF. Written as DNA, the CDR3 is TGTGCCAGCAGTTTATCCTTCCTGACAGGGGAAAGGACAGATACGCAGTATTTT.

The V and J genes are TRBV19 and TRBJ1-6; D unresolved. The germline V gene encodes CDR1 LNHDA and CDR2 SQIVND (reference sequence). The V gene lost 2 bases and the J gene lost 7 bases, with 9 bases spanning the gap. CDR3 length equals 14 residues. The CDR3 protein is CASSITMTNSPLHF. The CDR3 DNA reads as TGTGCCAGTAGTATAACTATGACCAATTCACCCCTCCACTTT.

This sequence joins TRBV7-2 and TRBJ1-1; D call uncertain. Germline V gives CDR1 SGHTA, CDR2 FQGNSA. The CDR3 runs 15 residues. Trimming cost V 4 bases and J 0 bases, with 12 bases left between them. The CDR3 DNA reads TGTGCCAGCAGCTCCCCGAGGAGGATGAACACTGAAGCTTTCTTT. As protein: CASSSPRRMNTEAFF.

This chain connects TRBV28 to TRBJ2-5, with TRBD1 matching over 10 bases. CDR1 MDHEN and CDR2 SYDVKM come from the germline V gene. V gave up 2 bases and J gave up 2 bases; unmatched junction bases: 2. The CDR3 has 15 amino acids. This chain's CDR3 is CASSLEGQGQETQYF. CDR3 coding DNA: TGTGCCAGCAGTTTAGAGGGACAGGGGCAAGAGACCCAGTACTTC.

In regard to this clone: The sample carries other DNA sequences with the same CDR3. The V gene is TRBV10-3, the J gene TRBJ1-1; 10 bases align to TRBD1. CDR3 length equals 13 residues. Trimming at V came to 8 bases and at J to 3 bases, leaving 3 bases not matched to a gene. Germline lookup yields CDR1 ENHRY and CDR2 SYGVKD. DNA of the CDR3: TGTGCCATCCGGGACAGGGGAGACACTGAAGCTTTCTTT. Translation gives CAIRDRGDTEAFF.

The chain links TRBV4-1 to TRBJ1-3, with 8 bases fitting TRBD1. The junction had 8 bases not matched to a gene; V was cut back by 3 bases and J by 4 bases. The CDR3 is made up of 16 amino acids. In germline, CDR1 is MGHRA, CDR2 YSYEKL. CDR3 sequence reads: CASSQENRGAGNTIYF. For the CDR3, the DNA is TGCGCCAGCAGCCAGGAAAACAGGGGGGCAGGAAACACCATATATTTT.

Note on this clone: The sample contains more than one DNA sequence encoding this CDR3. This chain joins TRBV29-1 and TRBJ2-7, with TRBD1 as a possible D gene (5 bases). Trimming pared 7 bases from V and 3 bases from J, leaving 10 bases between. The CDR3 is 11 amino acids. Germline lookup yields CDR1 SQVTM and CDR2 ANQGSEA. The CDR3 region is CSATGSYEQYF. The CDR3 DNA reads TGCAGCGCTACAGGTAGCTACGAGCAGTACTTC.

The CDR3 protein is CASSLGLANEQFF. CDR3 nucleotides: TGTGCCAGCAGTTTAGGCCTAGCCAATGAGCAGTTCTTC. The chain uses TRBV27 and TRBJ2-1; the D gene is possibly TRBD2 (5 bases). Deletions cut 2 bases from V and 6 bases from J, with 8 bases between. The CDR3 spans 13 residues. Germline V gives CDR1 MNHEY, CDR2 SMNVEV (reference sequence).

V is TRBV19 and J is TRBJ1-6; TRBD1 matches at 7 bases. Germline CDR1 LNHDA, CDR2 SQIVND (reference sequence). This CDR3 region has 17 residues. V trimming: 4 bases; J trimming: 6 bases; junction bases outside the gene matches: 12. CDR3 nucleotide sequence: TGTGCCAGTAGTACCACAGGGGCCCAGAATGCTAATTCACCCCTCCACTTT. It is translated as CASSTTGAQNANSPLHF.

The chain carries TRBV6-5 and TRBJ2-2; 7 bases are a match to TRBD2. CDR1 and CDR2 from the germline V gene are MNHEY and SVGAGI. The ends lost 4 bases at V and 7 bases at J; junction bases unmatched: 6. The CDR3 extends over 14 amino acids. CDR3 in DNA: TGTGCCAGCAGTTTTGGACTAGAGGGCGGGGAGCTGTTTTTT. This codes for CASSFGLEGGELFF.

V usage is TRBV6-6 and J usage is TRBJ1-2, with 9 bases lining up with TRBD1. In germline, CDR1 is MNHNY, CDR2 SVGAGI (reference sequence). CDR3 size: 15 residues. The ends lost 4 bases at V and 6 bases at J; junction bases unmatched: 9. In DNA form, the CDR3 reads TGTGCCAGCAGTTCACCGGGACAGGGAGGGAATGGCTACACCTTC. It yields the protein CASSSPGQGGNGYTF.

V gene TRBV2 combines with J gene TRBJ2-7, with 9 bases lining up with TRBD1. Trimming at V came to 7 bases and at J to 4 bases, leaving 8 bases not matched to a gene. The V gene's germline CDR1 is SNHLY and CDR2 FYNNEI. The CDR3 spans 14 residues. The CDR3 protein is CASTAPGQGYEQYF. CDR3 nucleotide sequence: TGTGCCAGCACCGCGCCGGGACAGGGATACGAGCAGTACTTC.

A single count supports this clone. The rearrangement links TRBV12-3 or TRBV12-4 to TRBJ1-1, with 7 bases aligning to TRBD1. This CDR3 comprises 12 residues. The V segment lost 5 bases and the J segment 6 bases; nucleotides outside the gene matches: 3. CDR3 region: CASSRTGAEAFF. The CDR3 nucleotides are TGTGCCAGCAGTAGGACAGGCGCTGAAGCTTTCTTT.

This clone came up a few times. This chain joins TRBV6-4 and TRBJ2-2; D may be TRBD2 (6 bases). The CDR3 extends over 15 amino acids. Looked up from germline, CDR1 is MRHNA and CDR2 is SNTAGT. The ends were cut back, 2 bases at V and 3 bases at J, with 10 bases in the middle. CDR3 nucleotide sequence: TGTGCCAGCAGTGACGGGCGGGGTGACACCGGGGAGCTGTTTTTT. The encoded protein is CASSDGRGDTGELFF.

The V call is TRBV7-9, the J call TRBJ1-6, with 7 bases aligning to TRBD1. Germline V gene sequence: CDR1 SEHNR, CDR2 FQNEAQ (reference sequence). Trimming at V came to 5 bases and at J to 7 bases, leaving 5 bases not matched to a gene. CDR3 length equals 14 residues. The CDR3 nucleotides read TGTGCCAGCAGCCTGACAGGGAGGAATTCACCCCTCCACTTT. The encoded protein is CASSLTGRNSPLHF.